Each of the 10 T cell receptor beta chains below was sequenced from the same sample in a study of Graves' ophthalmopathy and Graves' hyperthyroidism. CDR3 regions of TCR beta were amplified from RNA transcripts. The authors performed first-round RT-PCR with HTBI primers and then a second-round multiplex PCR. TCRdb recomputed calls from the multiplex PCR reads with MiXCR, one row per CDR3 protein. The top ten clones hold around 40% of a sample with about 220,000 distinct CDR3 sequences, 20% to 25% of them seen once. The sample comprised peripheral blood. The source is a woman in her forties or fifties with Graves' ophthalmopathy.

This clonotype occurred many times. V is TRBV12-5 and J is TRBJ1-1, with 8 positions matching TRBD1. J lost 4 bases, V lost 0 bases, and 10 bases had no gene match. The length of the CDR3 is 17 residues. Germline V lookup: CDR1 LGHNT, CDR2 FRNRAP. Here the CDR3 reads CASGLVHGTGKFTEAFF. The CDR3 DNA reads TGTGCTAGTGGTTTGGTCCACGGGACAGGAAAGTTCACTGAAGCTTTCTTT. Based on the CDR3 plus reference TRBV12-5 and TRBJ1-1, the full variable domain is DARVTQTPRHKVTEMGQEVTMRCQPILGHNTVFWYRQTMMQGLELLAYFRNRAPLDDSGMPKDRFSAEMPDATLATLKIQPSEPRDSAVYFCASGLVHGTGKFTEAFFGQGTRLTVV.

The chain employs TRBV7-2 and TRBJ1-5; D remains unclear. The CDR3 covers 13 residues. Germline assignment: CDR1 SGHTA and CDR2 FQGNSA. Trimming removed 3 bases from V and 2 bases from J, with 5 bases in between. DNA of the CDR3: TGTGCCAGCAGCTTCTCAGGCAATCAGCCCCAGCATTTT. Translating it yields CASSFSGNQPQHF.

This clonotype was seen only a few times. The CDR3 loop is CASSFLFRNYGYTF. CDR3 nucleotide sequence: TGTGCCAGCAGTTTCCTGTTCAGGAACTATGGCTACACCTTC. V gene TRBV28 combines with J gene TRBJ1-2; D gene unclear. V was trimmed by 3 bases and J by 2 bases, leaving 10 bases between them. Germline CDR1 and CDR2: MDHEN and SYDVKM. The CDR3 sequence is 14 residues long.

This clonotype was counted at least ten times. The gene calls are TRBV28 and TRBJ2-2, with D maybe TRBD2 (7 bases). There are 17 residues in the CDR3. Trimming left V 4 bases short and J 5 bases short, with 20 bases between. Germline assignment: CDR1 MDHEN and CDR2 SYDVKM. CDR3 sequence (DNA): TGTGCCAGCAGTTCCCCCGGGGGGCTAGGGCGGACCGGGGAGCTGTTTTTT. This translates into CASSSPGGLGRTGELFF.

This clonotype occurred many times. The V and J genes are TRBV5-1 and TRBJ2-2, with D uncertain. The CDR3 is made up of 12 amino acids. V dropped 7 bases and J dropped 2 bases, with 6 bases sitting between them. Per the germline V gene, CDR1 is SGHRS and CDR2 is YFSETQ. The CDR3 coding sequence is TGCGCCAGCGGCAGAAACACCGGGGAGCTGTTTTTT. Its protein is CASGRNTGELFF.

This clonotype has at least ten counts. J is TRBJ1-1 and V is TRBV18; 8 nucleotides match TRBD1. CDR3 length: 14 residues. Germline loops: CDR1 KGHSH, CDR2 LQKENI. Unmatched junction bases numbered 8, after V lost 8 bases and J lost 3 bases. Here the CDR3 reads CASTFGQGHTEAFF. DNA for the CDR3: TGTGCCAGCACCTTCGGACAGGGACACACTGAAGCTTTCTTT.

There are many counts of this clonotype. The CDR3 region is CASSPQRVHETQYF. The CDR3 DNA sequence: TGTGCCAGCAGTCCCCAAAGGGTGCACGAGACCCAGTACTTC. V and J are TRBV12-3 or TRBV12-4 and TRBJ2-5, with D uncertain. This CDR3 region has 14 residues. V lost 5 bases and J lost 5, with 15 bases in between.

V gene TRBV6-1 combines with J gene TRBJ2-7; the match to TRBD2 covers 12 bases. The germline gives CDR1 MNHNS, CDR2 SASEGT. This CDR3 contains 15 residues. J lost 5 bases, V lost 4 bases, and 6 bases had no gene match. The CDR3: CASSGGTSGHHEQYF. In DNA, the CDR3 is TGTGCCAGCAGTGGAGGGACTAGCGGGCACCACGAGCAGTACTTC.

This clonotype has a count of ten or more. This chain connects TRBV20-1 to TRBJ1-6; D may be TRBD1 (5 bases). This CDR3 comprises 16 residues. Germline-derived CDR1 and CDR2 are DFQATT and SNEGSKA (reference sequence). Deletions cut 3 bases from V and 2 bases from J, with 14 bases between. This CDR3 reads CSARAGGGTYNSPLHF. The CDR3 bases are TGCAGTGCTAGGGCCGGGGGAGGAACCTATAATTCACCCCTCCACTTT.

This clonotype was picked up many times. This chain links TRBV19 with TRBJ2-7, with TRBD1 identical over 7 bases. The CDR3 is 15 amino acids. CDR1 is LNHDA and CDR2 is SQIVND in the germline V gene (reference sequence). Trimming removed 1 base from V and 2 bases from J; junction bases left unmatched: 5. The CDR3 DNA sequence: TGTGCCAGTAGTATAGGCAAGGACAGGCCCTACGAGCAGTACTTC. It yields the protein CASSIGKDRPYEQYF.